This T cell receptor beta chain stems from a study of blood T cells in healthy people across ages. Study results and caveats: More naive CD4+ cells and higher diversity marked long-lived donors relative to aged donors.

On this clonotype itself: Its antigen is as yet unknown.

Together with a sample-barcoded 5' primer, a J-beta primer mix was included in a second PCR lasting about 7 to 11 cycles. Every sample gave at least 3 million paired-end reads containing CDR3. TCRdb re-called the 5' RACE reads with MiXCR, one entry per CDR3 protein. This sample has about 1.1 million distinct CDR3 sequences; more than 30% occur once, and the top ten carry around 14%. The source material was blood. This TCR was sampled from a man younger than 35 in good health.

The CDR3 is CASSYSIRSRYSNQPQHF. In DNA form, the CDR3 reads TGTGCCAGCAGTTACTCGATTCGTTCCCGGTATAGCAATCAGCCCCAGCATTTT. V is TRBV6-5 and J is TRBJ1-5; D call uncertain. V gave up 0 bases and J gave up 0 bases, with 15 bases separating them. CDR1 and CDR2 (germline): MNHEY, SVGAGI. The CDR3 spans 18 residues.